This T cell receptor beta chain was identified in a study of T-cell memory formation after mild COVID-19. General study findings and limits: That cross-reactive memory joined was suggested by some responding clones appearing in pre-infection memory. Nothing showed for sure that second-wave clones peaking on day 37 were SARS-CoV-2 specific.

V shed 1 base and J 0 bases; nucleotides not matched to a gene: 6. This CDR3 has 17 amino acids. The germline CDR1 and CDR2 sequences are SGHVS and FQNEAQ. UMIs and sample barcodes were carried by the TCR alpha and TCR beta cDNA libraries that 5'RACE produced using constant-segment primers. One entry per CDR3 protein, called by TCRdb with MiXCR from the 5' RACE reads. The repertoire holds some 600,000 distinct CDR3 sequences, with around a sixth as singletons. This clonotype appeared a few times. Antigen specificity is unknown. What was sequenced was PBMCs or a T cell subset sorted from them (not recorded which). The chain recombines TRBV7-8 with TRBJ2-1, with 7 bases fitting TRBD2. This sequence originates from an adult woman who had mild COVID-19 (a few samples of this study predate the infection). Cell type and time point are not known. Here the CDR3 reads CASSLDSGGGSYNEQFF. The CDR3 coding sequence is TGTGCCAGCAGCTTAGATTCGGGAGGAGGCTCCTACAATGAGCAGTTCTTC.